The following is a TCR beta chain sequence with its context. The sample comes from a study of blood T cell repertoires in COVID-19. Study at large: The analysed material was cDNA or gDNA that came from T cells, B-cell-depleted T cells, or PBMCs.

The CDR3 has 19 residues. Profiled with immunoSEQ multiplex PCR; TCRdb holds only in-frame clones, not every one. The table includes 200,000 to 250,000 clones, over 80% detected once. Sequenced sample: PBMCs or T cells enriched from blood (not recorded which). The chain recombines TRBV21-1 with TRBJ2-6; the table's D call of TRBD1 was not tested on the DNA. TRBV21-1 is classified as a pseudogene. The clonotype originates from a woman in her twenties or thirties who had been exposed to COVID-19. The CDR3 spells CASNYTGQQGPSGANVLTF. DNA of the CDR3: TGTGCCAGCAATTACACGGGTCAACAGGGACCCTCTGGGGCCAACGTCCTGACTTTC.